The entry that follows covers one T cell receptor (beta chain) sequence. This entry is derived from a study of preoperative IRX-2 immunotherapy in early breast cancer. Treatment in this sample: preoperative locoregional IRX-2 cytokine immunotherapy. Samples came from a phase Ib trial of preoperative locoregional IRX-2 cytokine immunotherapy. V was trimmed by 5 bases and J by 1 base, leaving 11 bases between them. Germline CDR1 is MNHNY and CDR2 is SVGAGI (reference sequence). CDR3 length: 15 residues. Profiling relied on immunoSEQ multiplex PCR, and the TCRdb table lists in-frame clones only, not all of them. The sample yields under 15,000 clones, more than 75% seen once.

The specimen was obtained from a patient treated with IRX-2 immunotherapy. This chain uses TRBV6-6 with TRBJ2-2, with D hard to call. The TCR comes from a human donor with breast cancer. This CDR3 reads CASSKTSGNTGELFF. CDR3 coding DNA: TGTGCCAGCAGTAAAACTTCAGGGAACACCGGGGAGCTGTTTTTT.